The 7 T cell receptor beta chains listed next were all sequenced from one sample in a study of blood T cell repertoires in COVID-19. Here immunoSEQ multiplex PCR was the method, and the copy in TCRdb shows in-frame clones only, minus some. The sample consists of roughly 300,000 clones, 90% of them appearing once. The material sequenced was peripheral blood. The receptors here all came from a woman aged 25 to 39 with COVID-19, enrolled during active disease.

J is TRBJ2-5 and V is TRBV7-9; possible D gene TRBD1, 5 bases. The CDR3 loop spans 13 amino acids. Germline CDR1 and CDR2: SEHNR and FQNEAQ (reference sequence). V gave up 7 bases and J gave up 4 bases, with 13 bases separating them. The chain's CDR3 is CASTGLGPETQYF. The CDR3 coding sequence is TGTGCCAGCACAGGGTTGGGGCCAGAGACCCAGTACTTC.

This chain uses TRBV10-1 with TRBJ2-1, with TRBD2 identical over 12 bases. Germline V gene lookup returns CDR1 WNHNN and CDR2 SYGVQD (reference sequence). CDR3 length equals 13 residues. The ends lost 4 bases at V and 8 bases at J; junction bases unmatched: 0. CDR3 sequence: CASSGLAGDEQFF. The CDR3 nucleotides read TGCGCCAGCAGTGGACTAGCGGGAGATGAGCAGTTCTTC.

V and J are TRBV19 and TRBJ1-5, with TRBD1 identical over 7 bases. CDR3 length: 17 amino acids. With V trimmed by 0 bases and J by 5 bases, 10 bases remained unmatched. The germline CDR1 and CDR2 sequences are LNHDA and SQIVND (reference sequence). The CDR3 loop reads CASSIDHRGLGYQPQHF. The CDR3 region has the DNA TGTGCCAGTAGTATAGATCATAGGGGGCTAGGATATCAGCCCCAGCATTTT.

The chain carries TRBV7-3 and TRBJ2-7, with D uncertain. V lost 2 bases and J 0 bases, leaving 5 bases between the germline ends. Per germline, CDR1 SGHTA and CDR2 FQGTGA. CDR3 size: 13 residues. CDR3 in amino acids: CASSLQDSYEQYF. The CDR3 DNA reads TGTGCCAGCAGCTTACAGGACTCCTACGAGCAGTACTTC.

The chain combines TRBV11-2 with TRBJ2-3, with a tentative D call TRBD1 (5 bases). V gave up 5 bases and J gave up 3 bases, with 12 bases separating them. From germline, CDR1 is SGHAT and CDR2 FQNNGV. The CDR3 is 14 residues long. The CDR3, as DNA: TGTGCCAGCAGCCGTAACTACAGGACAGATACGCAGTATTTT. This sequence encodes CASSRNYRTDTQYF. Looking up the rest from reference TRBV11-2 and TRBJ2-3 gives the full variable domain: EAGVAQSPRYKIIEKRQSVAFWCNPISGHATLYWYQQILGQGPKLLIQFQNNGVVDDSQLPKDRFSAERLKGVDSTLKIQPAKLEDSAVYLCASSRNYRTDTQYFGPGTRLTVL.

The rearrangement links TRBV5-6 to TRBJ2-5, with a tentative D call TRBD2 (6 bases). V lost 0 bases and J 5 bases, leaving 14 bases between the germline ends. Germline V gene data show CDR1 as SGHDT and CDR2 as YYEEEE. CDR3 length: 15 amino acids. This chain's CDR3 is CASSLGGTGGETQYF. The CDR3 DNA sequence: TGTGCCAGCAGCTTGGGCGGGACTGGCGGTGAGACCCAGTACTTC.

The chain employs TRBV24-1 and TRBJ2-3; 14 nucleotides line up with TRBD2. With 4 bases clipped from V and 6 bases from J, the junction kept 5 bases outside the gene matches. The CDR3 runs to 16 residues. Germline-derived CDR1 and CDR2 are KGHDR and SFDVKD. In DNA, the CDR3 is TGTGCCACCAGTGACATGGGACTAGCGGGAGTTGATACGCAGTATTTT. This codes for CATSDMGLAGVDTQYF.